Listed below are T cell receptor beta chains from one sample, sequenced in a study of shared clonotypes between healthy human individuals. The method was immunoSEQ multiplex PCR; TCRdb's version includes in-frame clones alone and lacks a portion of them. The sample lists fewer than 1 million clones, approximately 96% occurring once. The sequenced sample consisted of naive CD8+ T cells sorted from blood. The source of these receptors is a man aged 30-40 years in good health. Each CDR3 is given without its conserved first and last residue. The D gene is left open where the match is weak.

j_call v_call d_call cdr3_aa
TRBJ2-7 TRBV10-3 NA AVRRDGSYEQY
TRBJ1-2 TRBV25-1 NA ASGGRGGYT
TRBJ2-7 TRBV11-3 NA ASSIGQRPRDGLYEQY
TRBJ2-2 TRBV27 NA ASSFSSQVYTGELF
TRBJ2-7 TRBV10-3 TRBD1 AISDPGTVNEQY
TRBJ2-1 TRBV15 NA ATSRDHVDEQF
TRBJ2-1 TRBV27 TRBD2 ASSRGLAGDNEQF
TRBJ2-1 TRBV11-2 TRBD2 ASSESGSSYNEQF
TRBJ1-1 TRBV6-5 NA ASSRGQKTEAF
TRBJ2-7 TRBV19 NA ASSPGTFSYEQY
TRBJ2-5 TRBV15 TRBD1 ATSSGDRGEETQY
TRBJ2-7 TRBV7-9 TRBD1 ASSFRRDRGDEQY
TRBJ2-7 TRBV28 NA ASSPGGYEQY
TRBJ2-7 TRBV4-1 NA ASSPGASRDEQY
TRBJ2-6 TRBV27 TRBD1 ASSLDRVILT
TRBJ1-5 TRBV15 NA ATSRDRAGDQPQH
TRBJ1-5 TRBV18 NA ASSPEGGNQPQH
TRBJ2-1 TRBV7-9 NA ASSPSGGQGYNEQF
TRBJ1-2 TRBV4-1 NA ASRGEAIGSPNYGYT
TRBJ2-7 TRBV7-6 TRBD2 ASSHPEGLAGPSYEQY
TRBJ2-7 TRBV6-6 TRBD1 ASSTQGAVNEQY
TRBJ1-1 TRBV13 NA ASSSQGGSTEAF
TRBJ1-2 TRBV15 NA ATTRPGGSRYGYT
TRBJ2-7 TRBV28 NA ASTSRGDEQY
TRBJ2-2 TRBV5-1 TRBD1 ASSLGDRENTGELF
TRBJ1-5 TRBV5-6 NA ASSLAGTYSNQPQH
TRBJ1-4 TRBV2 NA ASRSVGGGLNEKLF
TRBJ1-1 TRBV4-3 NA ASSQDTWNTEAF
NA TRBV7-8 TRBD2 ASSLVVAGGTYEQY
TRBJ2-7 TRBV9 NA ASSPGPGRLEQY
TRBJ2-3 TRBV5-4 NA ASSYGTQVQY
TRBJ2-2 TRBV6-5 NA ASTWQTGNTGELF
TRBJ2-2 TRBV27 NA ASSSQMNTGELF
TRBJ1-1 TRBV7-9 NA ASSRTGNTEAF
TRBJ1-4 TRBV7-2 NA ASSFRGNLQGLREKLF
TRBJ1-4 TRBV7-6 NA ASGEDSEKLF
TRBJ2-7 TRBV5-1 TRBD1 ASSPTGASSYEQY
TRBJ1-4 TRBV21-1 NA ASILLRQNEKLF
TRBJ2-7 TRBV19 NA ASSIVHRNYEQY
TRBJ2-7 TRBV29-1 TRBD2 SVGLAGPYEQY
TRBJ2-2 TRBV29-1 TRBD1 SVDRRGLSGELF
TRBJ2-7 TRBV13 NA ASSSLSSSYEQY
TRBJ2-2 TRBV25-1 NA ASSHAGTATNTGELF
TRBJ2-1 TRBV4-3 NA ASSQGKFYEQF
TRBJ2-5 TRBV11-3 NA ASSTQPEETQY
TRBJ1-1 TRBV30 TRBD1 AWTNGQGNTEAF
TRBJ1-1 TRBV5-1 TRBD1 ASRLLSGQPMNTEAF
TRBJ1-1 TRBV6-6 NA ASSPDRAEAF
TRBJ2-5 TRBV10-3 NA AIHRDLKETQY
TRBJ1-1 TRBV4-2 TRBD1 ASSQDRAGTGASMNTEAF
TRBJ2-5 TRBV29-1 NA SVELAGKKRGTQY
TRBJ2-4 TRBV29-1 TRBD2 SVLGTSGNDIQY
TRBJ2-2 TRBV7-9 NA ASSLAESTGELF
TRBJ2-1 TRBV7-6 NA ASALDQFSYNEQF